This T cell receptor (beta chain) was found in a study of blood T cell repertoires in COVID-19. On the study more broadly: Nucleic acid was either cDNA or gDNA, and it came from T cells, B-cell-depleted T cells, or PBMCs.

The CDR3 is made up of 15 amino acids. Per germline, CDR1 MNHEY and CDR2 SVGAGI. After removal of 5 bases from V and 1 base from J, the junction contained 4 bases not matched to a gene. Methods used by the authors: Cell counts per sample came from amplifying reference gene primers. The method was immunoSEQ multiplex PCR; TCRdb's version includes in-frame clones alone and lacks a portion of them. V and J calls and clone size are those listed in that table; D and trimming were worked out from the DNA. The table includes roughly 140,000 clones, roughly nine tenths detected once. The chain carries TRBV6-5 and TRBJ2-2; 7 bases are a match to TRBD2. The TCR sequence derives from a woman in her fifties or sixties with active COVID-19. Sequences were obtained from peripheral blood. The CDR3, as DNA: TGTGCCAGCAGTCTAGCGGTCGGGAACACCGGGGAGCTGTTTTTT. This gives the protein CASSLAVGNTGELFF.